This TCR beta chain came from a study of control samples from healthy donors and cancer patients (dated by TCRdb to 2020 to 2022). CDR1 and CDR2 are read off the germline V gene (reference sequence) as LNHDA and SQIVND. Relative to germline, V is missing 4 bases and J is missing 10 bases, with 7 bases of the junction outside any gene match. The CDR3 contains 14 residues, cysteine and phenylalanine counted. This entry keeps only the CDR3 DNA: 42 bases, framed from base 1. The method behind the library was the immunoSEQ multiplex PCR assay. What TCRdb holds here is the immuneACCESS table cut down to in-frame rearrangements. Part of the clones is not present; checked against another copy, under half of the missing clones reflect an unresolved V gene, and the others are unexplained. This sample comprises approximately 30,000 clones, roughly 95% of them detected only once. The top ten hold 5% to 8% of the sample.

On this clone itself: Its antigen has not been determined. No base quality information exists; no much larger clone differs at one position.

The sequenced sample was blood. The V and J segments used are TRBV19 and TRBJ2-1; 10 bases in between match TRBD1. This receptor was obtained from a man in his 60s in good health. The CDR3 reads as follows: CASSTRQGAWEQFF. The sequence in DNA is TGTGCCAGTAGTACCCGACAGGGGGCATGGGAGCAGTTCTTC.